The TCR beta chain described here comes from a study of blood T cells in healthy people across ages. Study-wide findings and caveats: Age advanced and TCR beta diversity per million T cells fell, roughly linearly. Changes seen in expanded clonotypes were possibly confounded by donor CMV status left unknown.

Concerning this clonotype: The antigen remains unidentified.

Through a sample-barcoded 5' primer and a J-beta primer mix, a second PCR was run for about 6 to 11 cycles. TCRdb called the 5' RACE reads again in MiXCR, with one record for every CDR3 protein. Of around 780,000 distinct CDR3 sequences in the sample, roughly 24% were seen once. PBMCs were isolated at a quantity of at least 6 million per sample. Germline V gene lookup returns CDR1 GTSNPN and CDR2 SVGIG (reference sequence). The CDR3 spans 11 residues. Trimming removed 1 base from V and 7 bases from J, with 4 bases in between. The data also belong to a second study, concerning T cells of mothers and their children.

The sequence was obtained from a boy aged 5 to 17 in good health. The V and J genes are TRBV30 and TRBJ1-4; D unclear. The sample taken for sequencing was blood. The CDR3 DNA reads TGTGCCTGGAGTGAAGGTGAAAAACTGTTTTTT. Amino acid sequence: CAWSEGEKLFF.